The 10 T cell receptor beta chains given below trace back to one sample, sequenced in a study of T cell changes during pregnancy in multiple sclerosis (dated by TCRdb to the late 2010s). Library construction relied on the immunoSEQ multiplex PCR assay. Here the immuneACCESS table is served through TCRdb, limited to in-frame sequences with V and J called. Missing clones are a known gap in these copies; in checked studies unresolved V genes cover under half, and the rest lacks a known reason. Counted in this sample were over 85,000 clones; roughly 90% of them appeared once. Roughly 2% of the sample is held by the ten biggest clonotypes. The sequencing here drew on peripheral blood, taken in the first trimester of pregnancy. The receptors originated from a female donor in good health, enrolled as a control in a pregnancy study.

The V gene is TRBV7-8, the J gene TRBJ1-4, with no clear D. V lost 1 base and J lost 3, with 12 bases in between. Germline-derived CDR1 and CDR2 are SGHVS and FQNEAQ. The CDR3 loop spans 16 amino acids. The CDR3 region is CASSLVGRVANEKLFF. CDR3 coding DNA: TGTGCCAGCAGCTTAGTTGGGCGGGTGGCTAATGAAAAACTGTTTTTT.

This clone was detected a few times. In DNA, the CDR3 is TGTGCCAGCAGCTTATGGGGGCAGGGGGCGCTTGGCTACACCTTC. This encodes CASSLWGQGALGYTF. This chain uses TRBV7-2 with TRBJ1-2; 8 bases line up with TRBD1. With 2 bases clipped from V and 7 bases from J, the junction kept 9 bases outside the gene matches. Germline loops: CDR1 SGHTA, CDR2 FQGNSA. The CDR3 has 15 amino acids. The whole variable domain, filled in from reference TRBV7-2 and TRBJ1-2, reads GAGVSQSPSNKVTEKGKDVELRCDPISGHTALYWYRQSLGQGLEFLIYFQGNSAPDKSGLPSDRFSAERTGGSVSTLTIQRTQQEDSAVYLCASSLWGQGALGYTFGSGTRLTVV.

This chain connects TRBV7-3 to TRBJ2-5, with D unresolved. Trimming stripped 4 bases from V and 4 bases from J, with 10 bases between. The CDR3 contains 13 residues. Germline V gene sequence: CDR1 SGHTA, CDR2 FQGTGA. The CDR3: CASSSRLRETQYF. CDR3 in DNA: TGTGCCAGCAGCTCTAGGTTGCGAGAGACCCAGTACTTC.

V usage is TRBV11-2 and J usage is TRBJ1-1; 7 bases agree with TRBD1. The CDR3 extends over 15 amino acids. With V trimmed by 4 bases and J by 7 bases, 12 bases remained unmatched. Germline CDR1 reads SGHAT; CDR2 reads FQNNGV. DNA for the CDR3: TGTGCCAGCAGCTCGCCGTGGAGGGGGCGAGGTGAAGCTTTCTTT. Translating it yields CASSSPWRGRGEAFF.

The chain uses TRBV28 and TRBJ1-4; tentatively, D is TRBD1 (5 bases). Germline V gene lookup returns CDR1 MDHEN and CDR2 SYDVKM. Trimming left V 5 bases short and J 4 bases short, with 14 bases between. The CDR3 runs to 15 residues. The CDR3 bases are TGTGCCAGCAGTCCCCCCGGGGGATTTAATGAAAAACTGTTTTTT. Translation gives CASSPPGGFNEKLFF.

The chain couples TRBV7-2 to TRBJ1-6; possibly TRBD1 for D (6 bases). V gave up 5 bases and J gave up 17 bases, with 25 bases separating them. Germline V gives CDR1 SGHTA, CDR2 FQGNSA. CDR3 length: 15 residues. CDR3 residues: CASSPGRDTTHRVHF. The CDR3 DNA reads as TGTGCCAGCAGCCCGGGTCGGGACACAACACACCGTGTCCACTTT.

The chain links TRBV9 to TRBJ2-4, with D tentatively TRBD1 (5 bases). V lost 0 bases and J 5 bases, leaving 15 bases between the germline ends. The V gene's germline CDR1 is SGDLS and CDR2 YYNGEE. CDR3 length equals 16 residues. CDR3 DNA: TGTGCCAGCAGCGTAGGGTCAGGGAATCGTGAAAACATTCAGTACTTC. Protein product: CASSVGSGNRENIQYF.

The V gene is TRBV5-8, the J gene TRBJ1-2; TRBD1 agrees at 7 bases. The V and J ends lost 4 bases and 5 bases, in that order; junction bases with no gene match: 2. CDR1 is SGHTS, CDR2 YDEGEE, per germline. This CDR3 region has 12 residues. CDR3 bases: TGTGCCAGCAGCCCAGGGGGGTATGGCTACACCTTC. Amino acid sequence: CASSPGGYGYTF.

V usage is TRBV5-4 and J usage is TRBJ2-1, with TRBD2 matching over 12 bases. Germline CDR1 SGHNT, CDR2 YYREEE (reference sequence). CDR3 length: 15 residues. V dropped 5 bases and J dropped 7; count of bases not matched to a gene: 7. The CDR3: CASRLRLAGENEQFF. As DNA, the CDR3 is TGTGCCAGCAGACTCAGACTAGCGGGGGAGAATGAGCAGTTCTTC.

This chain connects TRBV5-4 to TRBJ2-3, with a possible D match to TRBD1 (6 bases). Germline V CDR1 and CDR2: SGHNT, YYREEE (reference sequence). The CDR3 spans 15 residues. The germline V and J ends were trimmed by 2 bases and 2 bases, with 12 bases remaining between them. For the CDR3, the DNA is TGTGCCAGCAGCTTACGCAGGGGAGACACAGATACGCAGTATTTT. This sequence encodes CASSLRRGDTDTQYF.